These T cell receptor beta chains were read from a single sample in a study of CD8+ T cells in alopecia areata. Libraries were prepared by immunoSEQ multiplex PCR; TCRdb keeps only in-frame clonotypes and omits some of them. The table records about 210,000 clones, roughly 66% of them present only once. The specimen was CD4+ T cells sorted from blood, collected at approximately week 42, from a patient treated with tofacitinib. The receptor source for this set is a human donor with alopecia areata. Both conserved end residues are part of each CDR3. A D gene is named only where the DNA matches it firmly. A row's size may be missing; if present it is once, few, many or a size class.

clone_size	v_call	d_call	j_call	cdr3_aa	cdr3_nt
-	TRBV14	-	TRBJ2-1	CASSQVAVNNEQFF	TGTGCCAGCAGCCAAGTAGCGGTTAACAATGAGCAGTTCTTC
-	TRBV30	TRBD1	TRBJ1-2	CAWSSGGYGYTF	TGTGCCTGGAGTTCAGGGGGCTATGGCTACACCTTC
-	TRBV29-1	-	TRBJ2-2	CSVGPSGTGELFF	TGCAGCGTTGGCCCCTCCGGGACCGGGGAGCTGTTTTTT
-	TRBV6-5	-	TRBJ1-2	CASSYSNRALGYTF	TGTGCCAGCAGTTACTCCAACAGGGCCCTTGGCTACACCTTC
-	TRBV9	-	TRBJ1-6	CASSPLEINSPLHF	TGTGCCAGCAGCCCCTTGGAGATAAATTCACCCCTCCACTTT
-	TRBV6-6	-	TRBJ1-5	CASSPGYGNQPQHF	TGTGCCAGCAGTCCGGGGTATGGCAATCAGCCCCAGCATTTT
-	TRBV7-9	-	TRBJ1-1	CASSLVGSLNTEAFF	TGTGCCAGCAGCTTAGTGGGCAGTCTTAACACTGAAGCTTTCTTT
-	TRBV7-2	TRBD1	TRBJ2-5	CASRQGQGLGKTQYF	TGTGCCAGCAGGCAAGGACAGGGATTGGGAAAGACCCAGTACTTC
few	TRBV7-3	-	TRBJ2-1	CASSRSAGSEQFF	TGTGCCAGCAGCCGTAGCGCGGGGAGTGAGCAGTTCTTC
few	TRBV27	-	TRBJ2-5	CASRETVQETQYF	TGTGCCAGCAGGGAGACAGTCCAAGAGACCCAGTACTTC
-	TRBV7-2	-	TRBJ2-1	CASSPQWGVSYNEQFF	TGTGCCAGCAGCCCACAATGGGGGGTTTCCTACAATGAGCAGTTCTTC
-	TRBV10-3	-	TRBJ2-7	CAISEPSGRGHEQYF	TGTGCCATCAGTGAGCCGTCCGGCAGGGGACACGAGCAGTACTTC
few	TRBV5-1	-	TRBJ2-3	CASSGERGTDTQYF	TGCGCCAGCAGTGGGGAAAGAGGGACAGATACGCAGTATTTT
-	TRBV9	-	TRBJ2-2	CASSVVSLDTGELFF	TGTGCCAGCAGCGTAGTTAGTCTTGACACCGGGGAGCTGTTTTTT
-	TRBV29-1	-	TRBJ2-3	CSSDSVGGSTDTQYF	TGCAGCTCTGACTCCGTGGGGGGATCCACAGATACGCAGTATTTT
-	TRBV5-1	-	TRBJ1-2	CASSPEGGGNYGYTF	TGCGCCAGCAGCCCCGAGGGGGGTGGTAACTATGGCTACACCTTC
-	TRBV29-1	TRBD1	TRBJ1-2	CSVDHPWDRDDYGYTF	TGCAGCGTTGACCATCCGTGGGACAGGGACGACTATGGCTACACCTTC
-	TRBV10-3	-	TRBJ2-5	CAISEPGQMEETQYF	TGTGCCATCAGTGAACCAGGACAGATGGAAGAGACCCAGTACTTC
-	TRBV6-1	TRBD1	TRBJ1-1	CASRMTGGSATEAFF	TGTGCCAGCAGGATGACAGGGGGGTCCGCTACTGAAGCTTTCTTT
-	TRBV7-2	TRBD2	TRBJ2-1	CASSLGQRGVYNEQFF	TGTGCCAGCAGCTTAGGGCAGCGGGGGGTTTACAATGAGCAGTTCTTC
-	TRBV30	TRBD1	TRBJ2-7	CAWSVQGVGEQYF	TGTGCCTGGAGTGTACAGGGGGTCGGCGAGCAGTACTTC
-	TRBV11-1	-	TRBJ2-2	CASSSLATNTGELFF	TGTGCCAGCAGTTCTCTAGCAACGAACACCGGGGAGCTGTTTTTT
-	TRBV2	-	TRBJ1-1	CASSDRVRSEAFF	TGTGCCAGCAGTGACAGGGTTCGAAGCGAAGCTTTCTTT
-	TRBV29-1	-	TRBJ2-4	CSALGRSKNIQYF	TGCAGCGCCCTGGGGCGGAGCAAAAACATTCAGTACTTC
-	TRBV29-1	-	TRBJ1-1	CSVGAGGLSTEAFF	TGCAGCGTTGGCGCCGGGGGGTTGTCCACTGAAGCTTTCTTT
few	TRBV14	TRBD2	TRBJ2-1	CASSQELAGLGEQFF	TGTGCCAGCAGCCAAGAACTAGCGGGCCTAGGAGAGCAGTTCTTC
-	TRBV29-1	-	TRBJ2-1	CSDSGEYNEQFF	TGCAGCGACTCCGGGGAATACAATGAGCAGTTCTTC
-	TRBV4-3	-	TRBJ2-7	CASSQVGGAAYEQYF	TGCGCCAGCAGCCAAGTTGGCGGGGCCGCCTACGAGCAGTACTTC
-	TRBV6-1	-	TRBJ1-2	CASTEAGNVVGYTF	TGTGCCAGCACCGAGGCAGGGAATGTTGTTGGCTACACCTTC
-	TRBV11-2	-	TRBJ2-7	CASSPPPGPSYEQYF	TGTGCCAGCAGCCCTCCTCCGGGACCCTCCTACGAGCAGTACTTC
-	TRBV2	-	TRBJ1-1	CASSPDRFLNTEAFF	TGTGCCAGCAGTCCCGACAGATTCCTGAACACTGAAGCTTTCTTT
once	TRBV1	-	TRBJ2-3	CTSSQDPGHLTDTQYF	TGCACCAGCAGCCAAGATCCGGGACACCTCACAGATACGCAGTATTTT
-	TRBV29-1	-	TRBJ1-2	CSVVRAGAVGYTF	TGCAGCGTTGTTCGAGCGGGGGCAGTTGGCTACACCTTC
-	TRBV5-1	TRBD1	TRBJ2-7	CASSLLGTEPYEQYF	TGCGCCAGCAGCCTTCTCGGGACAGAGCCCTACGAGCAGTACTTC
-	TRBV7-8	TRBD2	TRBJ2-6	CASSLGAGGSGANVLTF	TGTGCCAGCAGCTTAGGAGCGGGAGGCTCTGGGGCCAACGTCCTGACTTTC
-	TRBV5-1	-	TRBJ1-1	CASSLVGQLNTEAFF	TGCGCCAGCAGCTTGGTGGGACAATTGAACACTGAAGCTTTCTTT
few	TRBV5-1	TRBD2	TRBJ2-3	CASSMTSGGPRDTQYF	TGCGCCAGCAGCATGACTAGCGGGGGGCCCAGGGATACGCAGTATTTT
-	TRBV10-1	TRBD1	TRBJ1-2	CASSAGQGNYGYTF	TGCGCCAGCAGTGCGGGACAGGGTAACTATGGCTACACCTTC
-	TRBV19	TRBD2	TRBJ2-7	CASSVQAGSSYEQYF	TGTGCCAGTAGTGTTCAAGCGGGGAGTTCCTACGAGCAGTACTTC
few	TRBV2	-	TRBJ2-1	CASSPPRTANSYNEQFF	TGTGCCAGCAGTCCACCTCGGACAGCCAACTCCTACAATGAGCAGTTCTTC
few	TRBV29-1	TRBD1	TRBJ2-1	CSSGTGTDEQFF	TGCAGCTCCGGGACAGGGACGGATGAGCAGTTCTTC
-	TRBV19	-	TRBJ1-2	CASSPDWGYGYTF	TGTGCCAGTAGCCCCGATTGGGGATATGGCTACACCTTC
-	TRBV7-8	-	TRBJ2-5	CASSPRSAKAGETQYF	TGTGCCAGCAGCCCCCGATCGGCCAAGGCGGGAGAGACCCAGTACTTC
-	TRBV29-1	-	TRBJ2-2	CSAGRGGTGELFF	TGCAGCGCCGGCAGGGGGGGCACCGGGGAGCTGTTTTTT
-	TRBV7-3	TRBD1	TRBJ1-1	CASSLTGGQDTEAFF	TGTGCCAGCAGCCTGACAGGGGGCCAGGACACTGAAGCTTTCTTT
-	TRBV7-2	-	TRBJ2-3	CASSLTGARVADTQYF	TGTGCCAGCAGCTTAACGGGGGCGCGGGTGGCAGATACGCAGTATTTT
few	TRBV15	-	TRBJ2-7	CATSRARGARAYEQYF	TGTGCCACCAGCAGAGCTCGGGGGGCAAGGGCCTACGAGCAGTACTTC